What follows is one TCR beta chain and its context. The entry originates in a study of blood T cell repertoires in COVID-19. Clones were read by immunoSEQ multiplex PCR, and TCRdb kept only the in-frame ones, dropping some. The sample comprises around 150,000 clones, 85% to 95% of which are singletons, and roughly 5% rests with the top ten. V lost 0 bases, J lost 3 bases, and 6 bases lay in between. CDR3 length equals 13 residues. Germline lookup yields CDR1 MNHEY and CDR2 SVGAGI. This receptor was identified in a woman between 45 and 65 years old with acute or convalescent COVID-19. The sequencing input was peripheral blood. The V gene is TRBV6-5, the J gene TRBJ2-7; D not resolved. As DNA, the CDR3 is TGTGCCAGCAGTTACTCGGCCAACTACGAGCAGTACTTC. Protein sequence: CASSYSANYEQYF.